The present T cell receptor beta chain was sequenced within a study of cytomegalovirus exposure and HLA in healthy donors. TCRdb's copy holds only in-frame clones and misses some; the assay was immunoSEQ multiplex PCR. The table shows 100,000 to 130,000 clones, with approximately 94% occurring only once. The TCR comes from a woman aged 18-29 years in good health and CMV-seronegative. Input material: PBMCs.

The chain's CDR3 is CASGPDRGSYNEQFF. CDR3 in DNA: TGTGCTAGTGGGCCTGACAGGGGATCCTACAATGAGCAGTTCTTC. The chain employs TRBV12-5 and TRBJ2-1; 8 bases line up with TRBD1. The V segment lost 6 bases and the J segment 1 base; nucleotides outside the gene matches: 5. From germline, CDR1 is LGHNT and CDR2 FRNRAP. CDR3 length equals 15 residues.